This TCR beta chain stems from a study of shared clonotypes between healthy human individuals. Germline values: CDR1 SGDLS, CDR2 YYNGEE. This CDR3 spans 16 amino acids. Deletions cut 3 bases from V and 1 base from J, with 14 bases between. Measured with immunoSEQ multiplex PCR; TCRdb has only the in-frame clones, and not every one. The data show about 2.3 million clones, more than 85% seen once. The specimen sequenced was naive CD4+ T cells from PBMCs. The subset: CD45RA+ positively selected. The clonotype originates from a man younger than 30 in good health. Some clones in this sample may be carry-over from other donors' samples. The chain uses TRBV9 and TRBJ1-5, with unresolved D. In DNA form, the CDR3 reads TGTGCCAGCAGCGCCACCTTCACGAGCAGCAATCAGCCCCAGCATTTT. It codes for CASSATFTSSNQPQHF. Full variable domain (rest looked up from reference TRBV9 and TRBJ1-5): DSGVTQTPKHLITATGQRVTLRCSPRSGDLSVYWYQQSLDQGLQFLIQYYNGEERAKGNILERFSAQQFPDLHSELNLSSLELGDSALYFCASSATFTSSNQPQHFGDGTRLSIL.